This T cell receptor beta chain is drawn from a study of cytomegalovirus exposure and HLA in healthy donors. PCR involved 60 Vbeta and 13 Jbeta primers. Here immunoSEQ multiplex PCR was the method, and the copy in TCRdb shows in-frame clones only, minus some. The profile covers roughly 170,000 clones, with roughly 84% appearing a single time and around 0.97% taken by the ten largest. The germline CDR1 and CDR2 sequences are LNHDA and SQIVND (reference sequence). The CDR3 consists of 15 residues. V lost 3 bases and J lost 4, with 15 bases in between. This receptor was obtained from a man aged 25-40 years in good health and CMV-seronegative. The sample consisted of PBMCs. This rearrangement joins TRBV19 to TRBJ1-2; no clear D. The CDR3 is CASSMSQATVYGYTF. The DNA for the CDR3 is TGTGCCAGTAGTATGAGCCAGGCCACAGTCTATGGCTACACCTTC.